The T cell receptor beta chain described here comes from a study of blood T cell repertoires in COVID-19. Overall study: The United States, Italy and Spain were the sources of the acute and convalescent COVID-19 samples. The analysed material was cDNA or gDNA that came from T cells, B-cell-depleted T cells, or PBMCs.

Original methodology: Reference gene primer amplification gave nucleated cell count estimates. The data were produced by immunoSEQ multiplex PCR, yet TCRdb's version contains in-frame clones alone and is incomplete. The D gene and trimming were derived from the DNA, and the V and J assignments and clone size from that table. The data contain roughly 200,000 clones, about 91% of them singletons. Cohorts were determined from participant-reported clinical history. Sequenced input: PBMCs or T cells enriched from blood (not recorded which). This clonotype was obtained from a woman in her thirties or forties with acute COVID-19.

CDR3 DNA: TGTGCCAGCAGCGAGCGACTAGCGGGGGATAACTACAATGAGCAGTTCTTC. Protein product: CASSERLAGDNYNEQFF. V and J are TRBV9 and TRBJ2-1; TRBD2 matches 12 bases. The CDR3 spans 17 residues. Germline V gene lookup returns CDR1 SGDLS and CDR2 YYNGEE. Unmatched junction bases numbered 7, after V lost 3 bases and J lost 3 bases. Looking up the rest from reference TRBV9 and TRBJ2-1 gives the full variable domain: DSGVTQTPKHLITATGQRVTLRCSPRSGDLSVYWYQQSLDQGLQFLIQYYNGEERAKGNILERFSAQQFPDLHSELNLSSLELGDSALYFCASSERLAGDNYNEQFFGPGTRLTVL.